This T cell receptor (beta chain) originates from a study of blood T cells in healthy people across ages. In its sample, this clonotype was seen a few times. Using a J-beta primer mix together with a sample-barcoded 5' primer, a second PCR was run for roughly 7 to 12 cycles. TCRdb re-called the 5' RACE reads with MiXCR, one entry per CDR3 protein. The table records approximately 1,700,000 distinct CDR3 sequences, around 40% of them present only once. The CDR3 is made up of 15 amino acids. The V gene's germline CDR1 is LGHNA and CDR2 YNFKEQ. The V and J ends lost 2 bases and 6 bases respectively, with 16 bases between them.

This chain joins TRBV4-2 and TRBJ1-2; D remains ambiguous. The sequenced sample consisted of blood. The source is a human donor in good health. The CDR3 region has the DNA TGTGCCAGCAGCCAAATACCGGTCGTAGGCCATGGCTACACCTTC. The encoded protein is CASSQIPVVGHGYTF.